A selection of T cell receptor beta chains follows, all from one sample in a study of T cell changes during pregnancy in multiple sclerosis. Data came from immunoSEQ multiplex PCR; TCRdb stores just in-frame clones and leaves some out. This table has approximately 44,000 clones, 80% to 95% appearing once. Sequencing used CD4+ T cells from peripheral blood mononuclear cells, obtained before pregnancy. The receptors here all came from a female donor with multiple sclerosis, enrolled in a pregnancy study. CDR3s include the opening cysteine and the closing phenylalanine or tryptophan. The D gene is left open where the match is weak. The size of a clone is reported for some rows only, either as once, few or many, or as a class for expanded clones.

once TRBJ1-5 TRBV6-6 NA TGTGCCAGCGAAGGCAGCATTACAGGGCGGCAGCATTTT CASEGSITGRQHF
NA TRBJ2-7 TRBV23-1 TRBD1 TGCGCCAGCAGTCACCCTACACCGGGACAGCCACCTCACGATACCTACGAGCAGTACTTC CASSHPTPGQPPHDTYEQYF
NA TRBJ2-7 TRBV4-1 NA TGCGCCAGCAGCTCACGACTATTAAGGGCCTACGAGCAGTACTTC CASSSRLLRAYEQYF
NA TRBJ1-2 TRBV5-1 NA TGCGCCAGCAGCGCGGAGGACTATGGCTACACCTTC CASSAEDYGYTF
NA TRBJ2-2 TRBV20-1 NA TGCAGTGCAGTCAGGACCGGGGAGCTGTTTTTT CSAVRTGELFF
NA TRBJ1-1 TRBV19 NA TGTGCCAGTAGTGTCTCCCCGGACAGTATGAACACTGAAGCTTTCTTT CASSVSPDSMNTEAFF
NA TRBJ2-1 TRBV2 TRBD1 TGTGCCGGACAGGACAGCTACAATGAGCAGTTCTTC CAGQDSYNEQFF
NA TRBJ2-1 TRBV7-2 TRBD2 TGTGCCAGCAGCTTACGTCCTGGGACTAGCGGGAATAATGAGCAGTTCTTC CASSLRPGTSGNNEQFF
NA TRBJ1-6 TRBV9 NA TGTGCCAGCAGTGTCGCGGGGGCAAGAGGTTCACCCCTCCACTTT CASSVAGARGSPLHF
NA TRBJ1-2 TRBV27 TRBD1 TGTGCCAGCAGTTTATCGCGGGGGACAGGGCACTATGGCTACACCTTC CASSLSRGTGHYGYTF
NA TRBJ2-7 TRBV4-2 NA TGTGCCAGCAGCCAAGATCTCGGTAGGTGGGCCTCCTACGAGCAGTACTTC CASSQDLGRWASYEQYF
NA TRBJ2-3 TRBV9 NA TGTGCCAGCAGCTCCCAGGGAAGCACAGATACGCAGTATTTT CASSSQGSTDTQYF
NA TRBJ2-2 TRBV19 TRBD1 TGTGCCACAGGACAGGGGATCGACACCGGGGAGCTGTTTTTT CATGQGIDTGELFF
NA TRBJ2-1 TRBV5-4 TRBD2 TGTGCCAGCAGACCTGGGACTAGCGGGGACTACAATGAGCAGTTCTTC CASRPGTSGDYNEQFF